This is a list of T cell receptor beta chains from one sample in a study of molecular identifiers for immune sequencing clone quantification. TCRdb re-derived calls from the PCR reads in MiXCR, one entry per CDR3 protein. The data hold some 41,000 distinct CDR3 sequences, with around 18% observed a single time. What was sequenced was naive CD8+ T cells from blood, with Jurkat cell RNA spiked in. The receptors stem from a human donor in good health. Some libraries in this study had Jurkat cell RNA spiked in. Each CDR3 is given with its conserved first and last residue. Fields, in order: V gene, D gene, clone size, J gene, CDR3 protein, CDR3 DNA. A D gene is named only where the DNA matches it firmly. Clone size is not always given. Where it is, it says once, few, many or a class for expanded clones.

TRBV12-3/TRBV12-4	TRBD1	many	TRBJ2-3	CASNDPGQAADTQYF	TGTGCCAGCAATGACCCGGGACAGGCCGCAGATACGCAGTATTTT
TRBV7-8	-	many	TRBJ1-5	CASSSQGWDQPQHF	TGTGCCAGCAGCTCACAGGGTTGGGATCAGCCCCAGCATTTT
TRBV4-3	TRBD2	few	TRBJ2-7	CASSQAASGTSYEQYF	TGCGCCAGCAGCCAGGCCGCTAGCGGGACCTCCTACGAGCAGTACTTC
TRBV12-3/TRBV12-4	-	-	TRBJ2-2	CASLGGGIGELFF	TGTGCCAGCCTTGGAGGGGGAATCGGGGAGCTGTTTTTT
TRBV7-2	-	many	TRBJ1-5	CASSLGSPPGGQPQHF	TGTGCCAGCAGCTTAGGATCCCCACCTGGGGGTCAGCCCCAGCATTTT
TRBV21-1	-	many	TRBJ2-7	CASSQSWITHSYEQYF	TGTGCCAGCAGCCAAAGTTGGATAACCCACTCCTACGAGCAGTACTTC
TRBV28	-	many	TRBJ1-1	CASVPAAPADEAFF	TGTGCCAGCGTCCCCGCAGCCCCGGCTGATGAAGCTTTCTTT
TRBV7-2	TRBD1	many	TRBJ2-7	CASSFEDRGTSYEQYF	TGTGCCAGCAGCTTTGAGGACAGGGGAACTTCCTACGAGCAGTACTTC
TRBV28	-	many	TRBJ1-5	CASSELGQISNQPQHF	TGTGCCAGCAGCGAGTTAGGACAGATCAGCAATCAGCCCCAGCATTTT
TRBV7-2	-	many	TRBJ1-1	CASSRQGNLNTEAFF	TGTGCCAGCAGCCGCCAGGGGAACCTGAACACTGAAGCTTTCTTT
TRBV3-1	-	many	TRBJ1-6	CASSQDGTRSPLHF	TGTGCCAGCAGCCAAGACGGGACTAGATCACCCCTCCACTTT
TRBV5-6	-	few	TRBJ1-1	CASSLPSGGPSTEAFF	TGTGCCAGCAGCCTCCCGTCGGGGGGGCCTAGCACTGAAGCTTTCTTT
TRBV9	TRBD2	many	TRBJ2-5	CASSSNGGNQETQYF	TGTGCCAGCAGTTCCAACGGGGGGAACCAAGAGACCCAGTACTTC
TRBV4-2	TRBD2	few	TRBJ2-7	CASSHGLAGGYEQYF	TGTGCCAGCAGCCATGGATTAGCGGGAGGCTATGAGCAGTACTTC
TRBV4-2	TRBD2	-	TRBJ2-1	CASSQGLAGYNEQFF	TGTGCCAGCAGCCAAGGACTAGCGGGGTACAATGAGCAGTTCTTC
TRBV5-6	-	-	TRBJ2-4	CASSFAGGLENIQYF	TGTGCCAGCAGCTTTGCGGGTGGGCTGGAAAACATTCAGTACTTC
TRBV27	-	many	TRBJ2-7	CASSQGEGPFQYSYEQYF	TGTGCCAGCAGTCAGGGTGAGGGGCCATTTCAGTACTCCTACGAGCAGTACTTC
TRBV7-6	TRBD2	-	TRBJ2-1	CASSPGTREQFF	TGTGCCAGCAGCCCCGGGACTAGAGAGCAGTTCTTC
TRBV28	TRBD2	few	TRBJ2-7	CASAPGLASYEQYF	TGTGCCAGCGCACCGGGACTAGCGAGCTACGAGCAGTACTTC
TRBV5-6	-	once	TRBJ2-7	CASSLGAGAYEQYF	TGTGCCAGCAGCTTGGGGGCAGGGGCCTACGAGCAGTACTTC
TRBV12-3/TRBV12-4	TRBD2	few	TRBJ2-1	CASSTGSGFNEQFF	TGTGCCAGCAGTACTGGTAGCGGGTTCAATGAGCAGTTCTTC
TRBV7-2	-	many	TRBJ2-7	CASSIQDSPGTYEQYF	TGTGCCAGCAGCATCCAAGACAGCCCAGGCACCTACGAGCAGTACTTC
TRBV15	TRBD1	many	TRBJ2-7	CATSSGVGTGEGEQYF	TGTGCCACCAGCAGCGGGGTGGGGACAGGGGAAGGGGAGCAGTACTTC
TRBV5-8	-	-	TRBJ2-3	CASSLGSSDTQYF	TGTGCCAGCAGCTTGGGCAGTTCCGATACGCAGTATTTT
TRBV28	-	-	TRBJ1-1	CASSIPTGISNTEAFF	TGTGCCAGCAGTATACCTACAGGAATAAGTAACACTGAAGCTTTCTTT
TRBV5-8	-	-	TRBJ1-5	CASSLRGDSNQPQHF	TGTGCCAGCAGCTTGAGGGGAGATAGCAATCAGCCCCAGCATTTT
TRBV20-1	-	few	TRBJ2-7	CSATGTEAHEQYF	TGCAGTGCCACCGGGACCGAGGCTCACGAGCAGTACTTC
TRBV5-6	-	many	TRBJ1-1	CASSLTNAEAFF	TGTGCCAGCAGCTTGACAAATGCTGAAGCTTTCTTT
TRBV15	-	many	TRBJ2-5	CATSTGIETQYF	TGTGCCACCAGTACGGGAATAGAGACCCAGTACTTC
TRBV19	TRBD2	-	TRBJ2-7	CASKSASGHYEQYF	TGTGCCAGTAAGTCGGCTAGCGGACACTACGAGCAGTACTTC
TRBV28	-	-	TRBJ1-1	CASSSTPETTEAFF	TGTGCCAGCAGTTCGACACCCGAAACTACTGAAGCTTTCTTT
TRBV12-5	TRBD1	few	TRBJ2-1	CASGWDRYNEQFF	TGTGCTAGTGGTTGGGACAGGTACAATGAGCAGTTCTTC
TRBV5-6	TRBD1	many	TRBJ1-2	CASSLSDRVDYGYTF	TGTGCCAGCAGCCTTAGCGACAGGGTCGACTATGGCTACACCTTC
TRBV27	TRBD1	many	TRBJ2-7	CASSLSGQQLSYEQYF	TGTGCCAGCAGTTTATCGGGACAGCAGCTTTCCTACGAGCAGTACTTC
TRBV4-2	-	many	TRBJ2-3	CASSPTGSTDTQYF	TGTGCCAGCAGCCCCACTGGGAGCACAGATACGCAGTATTTT
TRBV6-5	-	many	TRBJ2-2	CASSPRAGELFF	TGTGCCAGCAGTCCAAGGGCCGGGGAGCTGTTTTTT
TRBV28	-	-	TRBJ2-2	CASSFLGTSGELFF	TGTGCCAGCAGTTTCTTAGGGACCAGCGGGGAGCTGTTTTTT
TRBV13	-	-	TRBJ2-5	CASSSTGLPRDETQYF	TGTGCCAGCAGCTCCACCGGACTGCCGAGGGATGAGACCCAGTACTTC
TRBV27	TRBD2	few	TRBJ2-7	CASSPRLSGGPYEQYF	TGTGCCAGCAGTCCCCGCTTATCGGGAGGACCCTACGAGCAGTACTTC
TRBV6-2/TRBV6-3	TRBD1	-	TRBJ2-1	CASWDRDNEQFF	TGTGCCAGCTGGGACAGGGACAATGAGCAGTTCTTC
TRBV6-8	TRBD2	once	TRBJ2-7	CASPLGLAEELRGYEQYF	TGTGCCAGTCCCCTGGGACTAGCGGAAGAGCTGAGAGGGTACGAGCAGTACTTC
TRBV7-9	-	many	TRBJ2-7	CASRPPGVEQYF	TGTGCCAGCAGGCCCCCGGGGGTCGAGCAGTACTTC
TRBV20-1	TRBD1	-	TRBJ2-7	CSARDIEGQPYEQYF	TGCAGTGCTAGAGATATTGAGGGACAGCCCTACGAGCAGTACTTC
TRBV7-9	-	many	TRBJ2-7	CASSPAGTSDEQYF	TGTGCCAGCAGCCCAGCCGGGACCTCTGACGAGCAGTACTTC
TRBV20-1	TRBD1	many	TRBJ2-4	CSASGQAPLAKNIQYF	TGCAGTGCTAGCGGACAGGCTCCCTTAGCCAAAAACATTCAGTACTTC
TRBV2	-	-	TRBJ2-1	CASSPPDVAPNEQFF	TGTGCCAGCAGTCCACCAGACGTCGCCCCCAATGAGCAGTTCTTC
TRBV13	-	many	TRBJ2-7	CASSLSAGPYEQYF	TGTGCCAGCAGCTTATCGGCAGGGCCCTACGAGCAGTACTTC
TRBV9	TRBD2	many	TRBJ2-7	CASSAGAGSYEQYF	TGTGCCAGCAGCGCTGGAGCGGGGTCCTACGAGCAGTACTTC
TRBV7-9	TRBD1	many	TRBJ1-2	CASSFDRVDHGYTF	TGTGCCAGCAGCTTTGACAGGGTAGACCATGGCTACACCTTC
TRBV12-3/TRBV12-4	-	many	TRBJ2-7	CASSNSFKSSYEQYF	TGTGCCAGCAGTAACAGTTTTAAGAGCTCCTACGAGCAGTACTTC
TRBV6-2/TRBV6-3	-	many	TRBJ2-7	CASSEVRDASYEQYF	TGTGCCAGCAGTGAAGTAAGGGACGCCTCCTACGAGCAGTACTTC
TRBV5-8	-	many	TRBJ2-7	CASSLEAGLSYEQYF	TGTGCCAGCAGCTTGGAAGCGGGCCTCTCCTACGAGCAGTACTTC
TRBV9	TRBD1	many	TRBJ2-2	CASSGTGTGATGELFF	TGTGCCAGCAGCGGTACCGGGACAGGGGCCACCGGGGAGCTGTTTTTT